This entry lists 14 T cell receptor beta chains sequenced from one sample in a study of T cell repertoires in cytomegalovirus infection. Using its own MiXCR run on the reads, TCRdb lists one record per CDR3 protein. The sample includes 490,000 or so distinct CDR3 sequences, around 11% of them seen just once. Specimen: PBMCs. The receptors shown here come from a human donor in good health (CMV status not recorded). Some clones in this sample may be carry-over from other donors' samples.

This clonotype has at least ten counts. CDR3 amino acids: CASTGTDYNEQFF. The DNA for the CDR3 is TGTGCCAGCACCGGGACAGATTACAATGAGCAGTTCTTC. V gene TRBV6-6 combines with J gene TRBJ2-1; TRBD1 matches 7 bases. The V gene's germline CDR1 is MNHNY and CDR2 SVGAGI (reference sequence). V lost 7 bases and J lost 4; bases outside the gene matches: 4. The CDR3 sequence is 13 residues long.

This clonotype was counted at least ten times. The rearrangement uses TRBV19 and TRBJ2-7; TRBD2 might be the D (6 bases). Germline-derived CDR1 and CDR2 are LNHDA and SQIVND (reference sequence). The CDR3 contains 14 residues. Between the trimmed V and J ends, which lost 9 bases and 0 bases, there was a span of 15 bases. CDR3 residues: CASSAGTGSYEQYF. CDR3 DNA: TGTGCCAGCAGTGCCGGGACTGGCTCCTACGAGCAGTACTTC.

This clonotype was seen a handful of times. The chain recombines TRBV19 with TRBJ2-4; D is possibly TRBD1 or TRBD2 (5 bases each). The CDR3 extends over 18 amino acids. V was pared by 3 bases and J by 1 base, with 19 bases between. Germline V gene lookup returns CDR1 LNHDA and CDR2 SQIVND (reference sequence). In DNA form, the CDR3 reads TGTGCCAGTAGTATGACCCGGACTCAGGGTCGGGCCAAAAACATTCAGTACTTC. This encodes CASSMTRTQGRAKNIQYF.

This clonotype showed up many times. The chain joins TRBV7-3 to TRBJ1-1; 8 nucleotides agree with TRBD1. The CDR3 is 15 residues long. The germline V gene has CDR1 SGHTA and CDR2 FQGTGA. The V and J ends lost 5 bases and 3 bases, in that order; junction bases with no gene match: 8. The CDR3, as DNA: TGTGCCAGCAGCGCTCAGGGGGCGGGGGACACTGAAGCTTTCTTT. Protein sequence: CASSAQGAGDTEAFF.

This clonotype was recorded at least ten times. The chain employs TRBV7-2 and TRBJ2-3; no clear D. Germline V gene data show CDR1 as SGHTA and CDR2 as FQGNSA. The ends were cut back, 1 base at V and 9 bases at J, with 11 bases in the middle. This CDR3 region has 13 residues. CDR3 coding DNA: TGTGCCAGCAGCTTAGTCGAGCCCGGAACGCAGTATTTT. Translating it yields CASSLVEPGTQYF.

This clonotype was detected only a few times. A read error may be the cause here, since a much bigger clone is one base away. The gene calls are TRBV9 and TRBJ1-2; D gene uncertain. CDR1 is SGDLS and CDR2 is YYNGEE in the germline V gene. Trimming removed 1 base at V and 3 bases at J, with 7 bases between. This CDR3 contains 13 residues. The DNA of the CDR3 is TGTGCCAGCAGCGTAATGATAGACTATGGCTACACCTTC. Translating gives CASSVMIDYGYTF.

The rearrangement joins TRBV18 to TRBJ1-6; 7 positions agree with TRBD1. With 3 bases clipped from V and 7 bases from J, the junction kept 3 bases outside the gene matches. Germline loops: CDR1 KGHSH, CDR2 LQKENI. The CDR3 contains 14 residues. The CDR3 sequence is CASSPLDRNSPLHF. CDR3 nucleotide sequence: TGTGCCAGCTCACCCTTGGACAGGAATTCACCCCTCCACTTT.

This clonotype was counted a few times. This chain connects TRBV11-2 to TRBJ2-3; the D is unclear. The CDR3 consists of 16 residues. V lost 3 bases to trimming and J lost 0 bases, with 13 bases between them. Germline V gene sequence: CDR1 SGHAT, CDR2 FQNNGV. CDR3 region: CASSLGIGTSTDTQYF. DNA for the CDR3: TGTGCCAGCAGCTTGGGGATCGGAACTAGCACAGATACGCAGTATTTT.

The V and J genes are TRBV24-1 and TRBJ2-2; D gene unclear. Per the germline V gene, CDR1 is KGHDR and CDR2 is SFDVKD. Trimming removed 5 bases at V and 0 bases at J, with 9 bases between. This CDR3 has 15 residues. The CDR3 here is CATSGETTNTGELFF. For the CDR3, the DNA is TGTGCCACCAGTGGCGAGACAACGAACACCGGGGAGCTGTTTTTT.

The J gene is TRBJ1-2, the V gene TRBV29-1, with no clear D. V lost 4 bases to trimming and J lost 5 bases, with 8 bases between them. The CDR3 runs 11 residues. Looked up from germline, CDR1 is SQVTM and CDR2 is ANQGSEA. CDR3 amino acids: CSVVSGYGYTF. The CDR3, as DNA: TGCAGCGTTGTGAGTGGGTATGGCTACACCTTC.

This clonotype came up a few times. The chain couples TRBV5-4 to TRBJ2-1; TRBD2 aligns across 11 bases. Trimming cost V 6 bases and J 7 bases; bases outside gene matches: 9. Looked up from germline, CDR1 is SGHNT and CDR2 is YYREEE (reference sequence). The CDR3 spans 15 residues. The CDR3 loop is CASTPTSGMRNEQFF. The CDR3 DNA reads TGTGCCAGCACCCCGACTAGCGGGATGAGGAATGAGCAGTTCTTC.

For this clonotype: Since a much larger clone is just one base distant, this may be a read error. This chain connects TRBV5-4 to TRBJ2-5; the D is unclear. Trimming removed 5 bases from V and 0 bases from J, with 8 bases in between. The V gene's germline CDR1 is SGHNT and CDR2 YYREEE (reference sequence). The CDR3 totals 13 residues. The CDR3 reads CASRHNYQETQYF. The CDR3 DNA follows: TGTGCCAGCAGGCACAACTACCAAGAGACCCAGTACTTC.

In DNA, the CDR3 is TGTGCCAGCACCGCACGGGGGGGCGGAGAGACCCAGTACTTC. This sequence encodes CASTARGGGETQYF. The chain links TRBV6-6 to TRBJ2-5, with TRBD2 matching 8 bases. V was clipped by 7 bases and J by 4 bases; unmatched bases: 8. The CDR3 length is 14 residues. The germline CDR1 and CDR2 sequences are MNHNY and SVGAGI (reference sequence).

The V call is TRBV18, the J call TRBJ2-5; TRBD1 aligns across 9 bases. There are 17 residues in the CDR3. V dropped 3 bases and J dropped 2; count of bases not matched to a gene: 10. CDR1 is KGHSH and CDR2 is LQKENI in the germline V gene. The CDR3 bases are TGTGCCAGCTCACCCACCGCTGGACAGGGGAGTCAAGAGACCCAGTACTTC. Translated, it gives CASSPTAGQGSQETQYF.